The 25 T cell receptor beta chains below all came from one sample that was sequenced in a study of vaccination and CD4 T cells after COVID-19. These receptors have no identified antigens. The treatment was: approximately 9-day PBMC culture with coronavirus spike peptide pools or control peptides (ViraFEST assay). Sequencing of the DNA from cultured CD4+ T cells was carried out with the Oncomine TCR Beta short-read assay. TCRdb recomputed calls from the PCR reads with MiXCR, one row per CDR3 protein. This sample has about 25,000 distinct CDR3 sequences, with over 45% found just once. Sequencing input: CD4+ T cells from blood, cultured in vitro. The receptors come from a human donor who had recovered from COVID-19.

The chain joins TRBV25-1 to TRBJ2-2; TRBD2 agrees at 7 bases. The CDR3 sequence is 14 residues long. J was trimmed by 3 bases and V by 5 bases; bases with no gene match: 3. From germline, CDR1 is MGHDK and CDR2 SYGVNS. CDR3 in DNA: TGTGCCAGCAGTCAGGCGGGGGACACCGGGGAGCTGTTTTTT. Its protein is CASSQAGDTGELFF.

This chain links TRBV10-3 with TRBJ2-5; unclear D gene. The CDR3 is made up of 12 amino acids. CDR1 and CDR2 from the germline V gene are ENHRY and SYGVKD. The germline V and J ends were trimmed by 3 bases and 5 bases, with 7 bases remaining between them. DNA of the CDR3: TGTGCCATCAGTGATATCGGGGAGACCCAGTACTTC. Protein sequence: CAISDIGETQYF.

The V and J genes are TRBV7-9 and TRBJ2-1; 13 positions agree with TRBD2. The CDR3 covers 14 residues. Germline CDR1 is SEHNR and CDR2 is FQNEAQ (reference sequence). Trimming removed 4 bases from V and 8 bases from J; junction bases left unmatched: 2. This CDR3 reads CASSSTSGRDEQFF. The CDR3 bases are TGTGCCAGCAGCTCCACTAGCGGGAGGGATGAGCAGTTCTTC.

The CDR3 loop reads CASSPGALAASYEQYF. CDR3 in DNA: TGTGCCAGCAGCCCCGGGGCCCTAGCGGCCTCCTACGAGCAGTACTTC. The rearrangement joins TRBV5-4 to TRBJ2-7, with 7 bases lining up with TRBD2. There are 16 residues in the CDR3. Germline CDR1 reads SGHNT; CDR2 reads YYREEE (reference sequence). V gave up 4 bases and J gave up 0 bases; unmatched junction bases: 10. The variable domain in full, with the rest retrieved from reference TRBV5-4 and TRBJ2-7, is ETGVTQSPTHLIKTRGQQVTLRCSSQSGHNTVSWYQQALGQGPQFIFQYYREEENGRGNFPPRFSGLQFPNYSSELNVNALELDDSALYLCASSPGALAASYEQYFGPGTRLTVT.

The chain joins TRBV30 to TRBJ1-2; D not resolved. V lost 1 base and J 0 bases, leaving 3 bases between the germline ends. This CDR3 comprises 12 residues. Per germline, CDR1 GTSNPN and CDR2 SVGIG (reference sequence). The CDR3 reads CAWSEANYGYTF. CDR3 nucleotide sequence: TGTGCCTGGAGTGAAGCTAACTATGGCTACACCTTC.

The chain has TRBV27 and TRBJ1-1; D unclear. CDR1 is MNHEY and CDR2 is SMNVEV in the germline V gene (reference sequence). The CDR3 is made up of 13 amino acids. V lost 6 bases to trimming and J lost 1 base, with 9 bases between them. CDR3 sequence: CASRLEGNTEAFF. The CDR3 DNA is TGTGCCAGCAGGTTGGAAGGGAACACTGAAGCTTTCTTT.

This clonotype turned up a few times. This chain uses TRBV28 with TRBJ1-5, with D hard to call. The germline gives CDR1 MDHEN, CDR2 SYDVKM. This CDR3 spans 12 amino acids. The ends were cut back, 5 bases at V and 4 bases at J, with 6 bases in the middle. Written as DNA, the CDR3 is TGTGCCAGCAGTCCGTGGAATCAGCCCCAGCATTTT. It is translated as CASSPWNQPQHF.

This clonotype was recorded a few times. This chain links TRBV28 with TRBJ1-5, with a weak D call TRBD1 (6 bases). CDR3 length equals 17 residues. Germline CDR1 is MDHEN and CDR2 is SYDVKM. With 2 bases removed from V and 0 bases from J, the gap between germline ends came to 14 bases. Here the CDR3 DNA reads TGTGCCAGCAGTTTAGACAGGTGGGGATATAGCAATCAGCCCCAGCATTTT. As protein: CASSLDRWGYSNQPQHF.

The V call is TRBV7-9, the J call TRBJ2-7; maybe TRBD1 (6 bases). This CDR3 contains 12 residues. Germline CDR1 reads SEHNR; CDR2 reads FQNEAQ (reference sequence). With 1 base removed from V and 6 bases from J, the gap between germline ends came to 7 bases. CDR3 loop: CASSLGGGEQYF. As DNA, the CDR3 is TGTGCCAGCAGCTTAGGAGGGGGCGAGCAGTACTTC.

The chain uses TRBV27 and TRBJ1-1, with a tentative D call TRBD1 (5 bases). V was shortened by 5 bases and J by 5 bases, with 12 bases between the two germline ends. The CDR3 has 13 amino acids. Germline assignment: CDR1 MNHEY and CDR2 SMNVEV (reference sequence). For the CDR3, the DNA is TGTGCCAGCAGTCAGGCAGGGAGGACTGAAGCTTTCTTT. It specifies CASSQAGRTEAFF.

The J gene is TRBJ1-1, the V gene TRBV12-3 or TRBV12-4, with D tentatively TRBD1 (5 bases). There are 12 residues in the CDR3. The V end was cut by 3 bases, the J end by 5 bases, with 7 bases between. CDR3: CASSFGGTEAFF. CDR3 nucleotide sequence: TGTGCCAGCAGTTTTGGGGGGACTGAAGCTTTCTTT.

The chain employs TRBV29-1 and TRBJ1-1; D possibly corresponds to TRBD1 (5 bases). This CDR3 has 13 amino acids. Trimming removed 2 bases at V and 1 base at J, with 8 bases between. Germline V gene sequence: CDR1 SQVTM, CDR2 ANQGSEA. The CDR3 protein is CSVELRANTEAFF. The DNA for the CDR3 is TGCAGCGTTGAACTCAGGGCGAACACTGAAGCTTTCTTT.

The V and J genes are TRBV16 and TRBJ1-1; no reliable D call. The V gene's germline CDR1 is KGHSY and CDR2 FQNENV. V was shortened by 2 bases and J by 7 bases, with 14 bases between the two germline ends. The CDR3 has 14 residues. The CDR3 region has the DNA TGTGCCAGCAGCCAAGAAAGACTGTCAGTTGAAGCTTTCTTT. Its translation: CASSQERLSVEAFF. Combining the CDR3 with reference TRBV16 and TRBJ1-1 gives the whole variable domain GEEVAQTPKHLVRGEGQKAKLYCAPIKGHSYVFWYQQVLKNEFKFLISFQNENVFDETGMPKERFSAKCLPNSPCSLEIQATKLEDSAVYFCASSQERLSVEAFFGQGTRLTVV.

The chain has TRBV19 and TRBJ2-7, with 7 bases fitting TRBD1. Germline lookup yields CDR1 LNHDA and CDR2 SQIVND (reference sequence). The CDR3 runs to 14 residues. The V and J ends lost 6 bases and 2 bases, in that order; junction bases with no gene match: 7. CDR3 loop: CASRKTGRTYEQYF. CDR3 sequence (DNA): TGTGCCAGTAGAAAGACAGGGCGCACCTACGAGCAGTACTTC.

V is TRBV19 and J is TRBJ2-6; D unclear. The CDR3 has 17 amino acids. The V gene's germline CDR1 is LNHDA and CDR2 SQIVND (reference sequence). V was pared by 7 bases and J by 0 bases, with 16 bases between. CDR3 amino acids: CASTLGSRSSGANVLTF. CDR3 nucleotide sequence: TGTGCCAGTACTCTAGGGTCCAGGAGCTCTGGGGCCAACGTCCTGACTTTC.

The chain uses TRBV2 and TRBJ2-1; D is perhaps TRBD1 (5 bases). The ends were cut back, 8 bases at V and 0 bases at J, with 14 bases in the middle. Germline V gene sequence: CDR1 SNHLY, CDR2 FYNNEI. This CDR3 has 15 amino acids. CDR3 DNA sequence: TGTGCCAGCGGGGCGGACCCGAGCTCCTACAATGAGCAGTTCTTC. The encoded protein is CASGADPSSYNEQFF.

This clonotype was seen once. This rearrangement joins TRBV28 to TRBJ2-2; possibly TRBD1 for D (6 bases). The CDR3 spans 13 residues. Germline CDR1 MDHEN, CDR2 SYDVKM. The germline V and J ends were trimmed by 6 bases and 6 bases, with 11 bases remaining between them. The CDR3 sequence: CASSSTGSGELFF. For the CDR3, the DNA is TGTGCCAGCAGCTCTACAGGGTCCGGGGAGCTGTTTTTT. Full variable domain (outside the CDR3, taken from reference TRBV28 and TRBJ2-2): DVKVTQSSRYLVKRTGEKVFLECVQDMDHENMFWYRQDPGLGLRLIYFSYDVKMKEKGDIPEGYSVSREKKERFSLILESASTNQTSMYLCASSSTGSGELFFGEGSRLTVL.

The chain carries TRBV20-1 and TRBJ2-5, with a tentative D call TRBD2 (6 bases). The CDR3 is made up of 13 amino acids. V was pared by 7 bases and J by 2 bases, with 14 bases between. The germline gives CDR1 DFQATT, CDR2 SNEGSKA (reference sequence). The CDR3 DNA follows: TGCAGTGGTACGGGGGAACCACAAGAGACCCAGTACTTC. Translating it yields CSGTGEPQETQYF.

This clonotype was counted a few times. The CDR3 nucleotides read TGTGCCACCAGCATTATAGGGACAGGGGGAGGAGAGACCCAGTACTTC. Amino acids: CATSIIGTGGGETQYF. V and J are TRBV15 and TRBJ2-5, with 11 bases fitting TRBD1. Germline V gives CDR1 LNHNV, CDR2 YYDKDF (reference sequence). CDR3 length: 16 amino acids. The V gene end was trimmed by 4 bases and the J gene end by 4 bases; junction bases not matched to a gene: 8.

The CDR3 region is CASSLEPPGTAGNTIYF. The CDR3 nucleotides are TGTGCCAGCAGCTTAGAGCCCCCGGGCACGGCTGGAAACACCATATATTTT. V and J are TRBV7-2 and TRBJ1-3; D not certain. The CDR3 spans 17 residues. Looked up from germline, CDR1 is SGHTA and CDR2 is FQGNSA. The ends were cut back, 1 base at V and 2 bases at J, with 15 bases in the middle.

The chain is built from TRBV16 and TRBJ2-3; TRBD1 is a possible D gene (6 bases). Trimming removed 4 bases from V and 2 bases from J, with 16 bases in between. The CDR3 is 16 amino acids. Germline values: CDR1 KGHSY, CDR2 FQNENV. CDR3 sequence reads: CASSPNLVGATDTQYF. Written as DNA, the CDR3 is TGTGCCAGCAGCCCCAATCTGGTGGGGGCCACAGATACGCAGTATTTT.

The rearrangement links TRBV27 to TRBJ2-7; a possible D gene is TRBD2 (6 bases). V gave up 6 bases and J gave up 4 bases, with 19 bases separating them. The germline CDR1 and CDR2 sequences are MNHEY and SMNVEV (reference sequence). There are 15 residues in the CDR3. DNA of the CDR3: TGTGCCAGCAGGGACTACCTAGGTCCCTTTTACGAGCAGTACTTC. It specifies CASRDYLGPFYEQYF.

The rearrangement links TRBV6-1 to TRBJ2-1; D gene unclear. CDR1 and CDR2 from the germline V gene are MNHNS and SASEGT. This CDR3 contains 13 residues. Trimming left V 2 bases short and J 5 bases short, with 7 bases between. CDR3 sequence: CASSEQLHNEQFF. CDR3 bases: TGTGCCAGCAGTGAACAACTACACAATGAGCAGTTCTTC.

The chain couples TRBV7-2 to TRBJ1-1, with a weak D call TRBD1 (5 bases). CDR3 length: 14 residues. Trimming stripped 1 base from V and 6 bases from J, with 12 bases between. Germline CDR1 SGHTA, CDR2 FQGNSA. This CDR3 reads CASSLVGRVAEAFF. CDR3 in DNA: TGTGCCAGCAGCTTAGTCGGCAGGGTAGCTGAAGCTTTCTTT.

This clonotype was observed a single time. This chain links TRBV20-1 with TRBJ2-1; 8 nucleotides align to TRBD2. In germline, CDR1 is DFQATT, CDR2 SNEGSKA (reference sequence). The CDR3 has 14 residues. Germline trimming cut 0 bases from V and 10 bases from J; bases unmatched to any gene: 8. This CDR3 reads CSARDWTGGREQFF. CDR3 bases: TGCAGTGCTAGAGATTGGACGGGAGGGCGGGAGCAGTTCTTC.